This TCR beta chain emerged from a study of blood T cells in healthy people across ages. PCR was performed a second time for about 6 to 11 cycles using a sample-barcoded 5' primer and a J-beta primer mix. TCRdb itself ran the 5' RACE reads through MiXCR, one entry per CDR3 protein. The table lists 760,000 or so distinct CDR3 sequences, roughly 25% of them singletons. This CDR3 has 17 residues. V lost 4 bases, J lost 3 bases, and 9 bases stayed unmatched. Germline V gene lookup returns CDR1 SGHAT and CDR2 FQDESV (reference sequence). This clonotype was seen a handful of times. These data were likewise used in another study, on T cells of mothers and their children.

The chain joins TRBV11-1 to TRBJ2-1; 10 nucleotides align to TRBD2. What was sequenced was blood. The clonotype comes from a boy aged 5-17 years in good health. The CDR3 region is CASSSGLAGDYYNEQFF. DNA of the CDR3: TGTGCCAGCAGCTCCGGCCTAGCGGGGGACTACTACAATGAGCAGTTCTTC. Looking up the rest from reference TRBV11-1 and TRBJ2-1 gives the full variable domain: EAEVAQSPRYKITEKSQAVAFWCDPISGHATLYWYRQILGQGPELLVQFQDESVVDDSQLPKDRFSAERLKGVDSTLKIQPAELGDSAMYLCASSSGLAGDYYNEQFFGPGTRLTVL.